This T cell receptor beta chain emerged from a study of shared clonotypes between healthy human individuals. Every subset's genomic DNA went evenly onto several immunoSEQ plates. The protocol was immunoSEQ multiplex PCR, while the TCRdb copy is restricted to in-frame clones and leaves out a portion. The repertoire holds 2 million to 2.5 million clones, with around 90% as singletons. Of note for this clone: The target antigen is unknown.

Regarding the study as a whole: Inspection by rarefaction showed sorted-subset sequencing to be incomplete despite large depth. Larger estimated richness was generally seen in naive subsets than in memory subsets.

In the CD4+ fraction, cells were divided into CD45RA+ naive and CD45RA-negative memory subsets. Germline V gives CDR1 GTSNPN, CDR2 SVGIG (reference sequence). V was clipped by 0 bases and J by 3 bases; unmatched bases: 8. The CDR3 is 15 amino acids. The V call is TRBV30, the J call TRBJ2-7, with TRBD2 identical over 7 bases. The material sequenced was naive CD4+ T cells from PBMCs. Described subset: CD45RA+ positively selected. The receptor's source is a man aged 18 to 30 in good health. Some clones in this sample may be carry-over from other donors' samples. The DNA of the CDR3 is TGTGCCTGGAGTGTATGGGGGGGAAAGGGCTACGAGCAGTACTTC. Translating gives CAWSVWGGKGYEQYF.